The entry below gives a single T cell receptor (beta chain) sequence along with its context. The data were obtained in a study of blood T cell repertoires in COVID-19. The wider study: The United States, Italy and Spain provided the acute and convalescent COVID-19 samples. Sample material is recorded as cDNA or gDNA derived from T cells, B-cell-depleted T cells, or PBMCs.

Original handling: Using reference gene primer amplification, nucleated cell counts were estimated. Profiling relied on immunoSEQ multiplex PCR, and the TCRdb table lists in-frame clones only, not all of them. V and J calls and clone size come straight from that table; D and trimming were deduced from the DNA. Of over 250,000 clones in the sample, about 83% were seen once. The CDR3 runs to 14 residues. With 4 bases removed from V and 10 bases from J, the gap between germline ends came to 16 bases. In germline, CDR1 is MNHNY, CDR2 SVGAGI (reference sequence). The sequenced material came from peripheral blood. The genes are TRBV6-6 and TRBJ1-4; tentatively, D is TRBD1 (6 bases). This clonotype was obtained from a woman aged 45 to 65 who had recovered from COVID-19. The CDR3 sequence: CASSSPGGGGKLFF. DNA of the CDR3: TGTGCCAGCAGTTCCCCGGGGGGCGGGGGAAAACTGTTTTTT.